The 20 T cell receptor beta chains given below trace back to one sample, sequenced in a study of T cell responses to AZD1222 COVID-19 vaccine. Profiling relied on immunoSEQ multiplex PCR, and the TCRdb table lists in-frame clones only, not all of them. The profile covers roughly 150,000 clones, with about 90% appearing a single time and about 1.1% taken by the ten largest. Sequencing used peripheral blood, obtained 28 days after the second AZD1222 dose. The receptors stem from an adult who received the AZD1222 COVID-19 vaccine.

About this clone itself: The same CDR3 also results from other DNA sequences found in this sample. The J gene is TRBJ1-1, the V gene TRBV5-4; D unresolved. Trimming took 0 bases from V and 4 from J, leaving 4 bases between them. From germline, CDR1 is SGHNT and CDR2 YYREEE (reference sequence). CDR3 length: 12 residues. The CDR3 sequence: CASSLGTTEAFF. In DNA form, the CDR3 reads TGTGCCAGCAGCTTGGGTACCACTGAAGCTTTCTTT.

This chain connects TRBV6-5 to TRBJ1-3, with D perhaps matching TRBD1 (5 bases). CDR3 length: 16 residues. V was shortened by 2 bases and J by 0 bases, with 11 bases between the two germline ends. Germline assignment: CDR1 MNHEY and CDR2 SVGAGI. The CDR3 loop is CASSYGDGPSGNTIYF. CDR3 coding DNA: TGTGCCAGCAGTTACGGGGACGGGCCCTCTGGAAACACCATATATTTT.

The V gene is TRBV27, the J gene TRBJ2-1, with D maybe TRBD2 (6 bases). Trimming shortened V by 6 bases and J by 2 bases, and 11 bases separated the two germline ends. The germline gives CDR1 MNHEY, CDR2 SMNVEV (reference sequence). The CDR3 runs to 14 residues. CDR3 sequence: CASSAGTAYNEQFF. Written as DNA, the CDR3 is TGTGCCAGCAGCGCGGGGACGGCCTACAATGAGCAGTTCTTC.

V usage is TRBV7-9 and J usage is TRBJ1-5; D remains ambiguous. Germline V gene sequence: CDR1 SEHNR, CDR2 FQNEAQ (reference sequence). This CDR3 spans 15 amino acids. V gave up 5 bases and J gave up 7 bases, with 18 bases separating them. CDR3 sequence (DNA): TGTGCCAGCAGCCCCATGACCGGTTCGAGGCAGCCCCAGCATTTT. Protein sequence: CASSPMTGSRQPQHF.

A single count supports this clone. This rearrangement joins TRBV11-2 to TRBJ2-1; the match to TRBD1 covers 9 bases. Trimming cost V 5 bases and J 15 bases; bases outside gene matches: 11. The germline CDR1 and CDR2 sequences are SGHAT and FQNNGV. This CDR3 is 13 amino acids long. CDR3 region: CASSPHSGTGPFF. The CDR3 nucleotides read TGTGCCAGCAGCCCTCACTCGGGGACAGGGCCGTTCTTC.

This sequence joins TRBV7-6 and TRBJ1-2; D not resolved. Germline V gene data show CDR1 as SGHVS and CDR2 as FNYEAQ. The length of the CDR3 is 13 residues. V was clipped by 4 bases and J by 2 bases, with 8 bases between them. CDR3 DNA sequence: TGTGCCAGCAGCTCTGGACGGAACTATGGCTACACCTTC. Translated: CASSSGRNYGYTF. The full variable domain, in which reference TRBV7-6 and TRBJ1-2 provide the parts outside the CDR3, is GAGVSQSPRYKVTKRGQDVALRCDPISGHVSLYWYRQALGQGPEFLTYFNYEAQQDKSGLPNDRFSAERPEGSISTLTIQRTEQRDSAMYRCASSSGRNYGYTFGSGTRLTVV.

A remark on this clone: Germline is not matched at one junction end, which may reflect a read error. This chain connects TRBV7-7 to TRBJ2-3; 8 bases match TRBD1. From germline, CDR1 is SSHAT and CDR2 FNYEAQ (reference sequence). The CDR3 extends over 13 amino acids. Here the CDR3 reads CASSLDRADTQYF. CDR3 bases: TGTGCTAGCAGCTTGGACAGGGCGGATACGCAGTATTTT.

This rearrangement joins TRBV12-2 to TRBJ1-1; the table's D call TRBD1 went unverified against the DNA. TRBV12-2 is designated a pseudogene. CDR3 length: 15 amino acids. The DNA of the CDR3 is TGTGCAAGTCGCCCATTGACACCAAGTAGGACTGAAGCTTTCTTT. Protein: CASRPLTPSRTEAFF.

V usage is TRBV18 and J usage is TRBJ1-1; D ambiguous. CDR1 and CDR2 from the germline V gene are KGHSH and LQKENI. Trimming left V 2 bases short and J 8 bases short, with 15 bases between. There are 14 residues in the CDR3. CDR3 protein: CASSPGSEAREAFF. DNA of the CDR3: TGTGCCAGCTCACCAGGTTCGGAGGCCAGAGAAGCTTTCTTT.

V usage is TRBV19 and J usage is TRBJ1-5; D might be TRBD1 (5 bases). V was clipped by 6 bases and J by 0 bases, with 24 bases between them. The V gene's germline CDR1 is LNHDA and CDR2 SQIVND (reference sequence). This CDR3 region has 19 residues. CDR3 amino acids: CASRIPRDPPVYSNQPQHF. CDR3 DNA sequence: TGTGCCAGTAGGATTCCTCGGGACCCCCCGGTTTATAGCAATCAGCCCCAGCATTTT.

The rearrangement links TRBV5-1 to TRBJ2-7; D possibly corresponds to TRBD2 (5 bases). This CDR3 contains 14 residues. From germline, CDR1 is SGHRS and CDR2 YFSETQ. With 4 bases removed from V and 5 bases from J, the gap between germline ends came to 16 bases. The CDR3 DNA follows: TGCGCCAGCAGCCAACGGGGAGACGGCGACGAGCAGTACTTC. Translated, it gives CASSQRGDGDEQYF.

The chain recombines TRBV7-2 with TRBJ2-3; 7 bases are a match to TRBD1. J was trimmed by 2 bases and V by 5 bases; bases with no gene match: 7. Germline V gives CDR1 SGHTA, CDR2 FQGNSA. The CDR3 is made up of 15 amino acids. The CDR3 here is CASSPQGVHTDTQYF. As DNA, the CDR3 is TGTGCCAGCAGCCCTCAGGGGGTACACACAGATACGCAGTATTTT.

This chain's CDR3 is CASRFRQGSGYTF. The CDR3 nucleotides read TGTGCCAGCAGATTTCGACAGGGCTCTGGCTACACCTTC. The chain recombines TRBV6-5 with TRBJ1-2; 7 bases are a match to TRBD1. V lost 6 bases to trimming and J lost 7 bases; unmatched junction nucleotides: 8. CDR3 size: 13 residues. Germline loops: CDR1 MNHEY, CDR2 SVGAGI.

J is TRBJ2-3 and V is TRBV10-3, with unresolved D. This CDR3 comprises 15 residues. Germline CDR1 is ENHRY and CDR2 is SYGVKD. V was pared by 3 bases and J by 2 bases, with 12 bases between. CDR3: CAISDPASYTDTQYF. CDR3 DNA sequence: TGTGCCATCAGTGACCCGGCCTCATACACAGATACGCAGTATTTT.

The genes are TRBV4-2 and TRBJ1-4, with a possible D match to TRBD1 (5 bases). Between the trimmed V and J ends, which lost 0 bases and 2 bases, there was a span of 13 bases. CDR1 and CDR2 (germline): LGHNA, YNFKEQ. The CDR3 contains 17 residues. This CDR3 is CASSQDNQGGTNEKLFF. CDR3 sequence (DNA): TGTGCCAGCAGCCAAGATAACCAGGGTGGTACTAATGAAAAACTGTTTTTT.

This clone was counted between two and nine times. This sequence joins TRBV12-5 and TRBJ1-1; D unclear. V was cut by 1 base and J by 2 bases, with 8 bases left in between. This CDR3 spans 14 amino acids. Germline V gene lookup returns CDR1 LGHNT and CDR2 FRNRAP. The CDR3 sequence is CASGLGGYNTEAFF. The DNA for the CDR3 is TGTGCTAGTGGTTTGGGAGGGTACAACACTGAAGCTTTCTTT.

The CDR3 nucleotides read TGTGCCAGCAGTGAAGCTAGGTCCGATCAGCCCCAGCATTTT. Its protein is CASSEARSDQPQHF. This chain connects TRBV6-1 to TRBJ1-5; D ambiguous. From germline, CDR1 is MNHNS and CDR2 SASEGT. Trimming shortened V by 0 bases and J by 5 bases, and 8 bases separated the two germline ends. The CDR3 extends over 14 amino acids.

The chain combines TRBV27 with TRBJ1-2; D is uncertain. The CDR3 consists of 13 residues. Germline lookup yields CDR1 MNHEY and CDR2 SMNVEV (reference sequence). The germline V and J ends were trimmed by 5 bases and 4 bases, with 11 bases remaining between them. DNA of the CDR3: TGTGCCAGCAGTCCCTTTGGCATCTATGGCTACACCTTC. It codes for CASSPFGIYGYTF.

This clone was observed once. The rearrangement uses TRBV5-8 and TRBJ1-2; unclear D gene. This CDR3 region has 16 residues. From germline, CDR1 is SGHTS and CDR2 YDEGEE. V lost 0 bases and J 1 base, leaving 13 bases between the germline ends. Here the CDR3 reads CASSLGPSGSNYGYTF. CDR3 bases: TGTGCCAGCAGCTTGGGCCCCTCGGGGAGTAACTATGGCTACACCTTC.

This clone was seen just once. CDR3 DNA sequence: TGTGCCAGCAGCCAAGATAGCTCCTATAATTCACCCCTCCACTTT. As protein: CASSQDSSYNSPLHF. This chain joins TRBV10-3 and TRBJ1-6; D uncertain. The CDR3 is made up of 15 amino acids. V lost 10 bases, J lost 0 bases, and 13 bases lay in between. Germline V gives CDR1 ENHRY, CDR2 SYGVKD.